The rows below give T cell receptor beta chains drawn from one sample of a study of cytomegalovirus exposure and HLA in healthy donors. Repertoires were generated with immunoSEQ multiplex PCR, while TCRdb's copy carries only in-frame clones and drops some. The sample holds about 140,000 clones; roughly four fifths are singletons and the top ten take around 3%. The specimen sequenced was PBMCs. Every receptor here comes from a man in his late teens or twenties in good health and CMV-seropositive. The CDR3 runs from the conserved cysteine through the conserved F or W. The D gene is left open where the match is weak. A clone size is listed for some rows: how often the clone was seen (once, few, many), or a class if it is expanded.

d_call	j_call	v_call	clone_size	cdr3_aa	cdr3_nt
TRBD1	TRBJ1-2	TRBV27	NA	CASSLLGAGGGYGYTF	TGTGCCAGCAGTTTATTGGGGGCAGGGGGCGGCTATGGCTACACCTTC
NA	TRBJ2-7	TRBV4-1	few	CASSQVAGDSYEQYF	TGCGCCAGCAGCCAAGTTGCAGGGGACTCCTACGAGCAGTACTTC
TRBD1	TRBJ1-1	TRBV2	NA	CASNRGRSTEAFF	TGTGCCAGCAACAGGGGCAGGAGCACTGAAGCTTTCTTT
NA	TRBJ2-7	TRBV6-1	NA	CASGWQGGEQYF	TGTGCCAGCGGGTGGCAGGGCGGCGAGCAGTACTTC
NA	TRBJ1-1	TRBV27	NA	CASSGRVYTEAFF	TGTGCCAGCAGCGGGAGGGTTTACACTGAAGCTTTCTTT
NA	TRBJ2-7	TRBV14	once	CASSQQGSSYEQYF	TGTGCCAGCAGCCAACAGGGAAGCTCCTACGAGCAGTACTTC
NA	TRBJ2-7	TRBV4-1	NA	CASSQSGVTPREQYF	TGCGCCAGCAGCCAATCCGGAGTCACACCTCGCGAGCAGTACTTC
NA	TRBJ2-1	TRBV5-5	NA	CASSLYPLAGRVNNEQFF	TGTGCCAGCAGCTTATACCCCTTGGCGGGACGGGTAAACAATGAGCAGTTCTTC
NA	TRBJ2-7	TRBV6-1	once	CASSGAGGGSYEQYF	TGTGCCAGCAGTGGGGCTGGGGGCGGCTCCTACGAGCAGTACTTC
NA	TRBJ2-1	TRBV6-4	NA	CASSAGTGPYNEQFF	TGTGCCAGCAGCGCCGGGACTGGGCCCTACAATGAGCAGTTCTTC
NA	TRBJ2-7	TRBV5-6	NA	CASSLVGDEQYF	TGTGCCAGCAGCTTAGTCGGAGACGAGCAGTACTTC
NA	TRBJ1-1	TRBV5-1	NA	CASSLSGYTEAFF	TGCGCCAGCAGCTTGTCGGGGTACACTGAAGCTTTCTTT
NA	TRBJ2-7	TRBV7-9	NA	CASRSTRDEQYF	TGTGCCAGCAGATCAACTAGGGACGAGCAGTACTTC
TRBD2	TRBJ2-7	TRBV29-1	NA	CSVELAGAYEQYF	TGCAGCGTTGAACTAGCGGGAGCTTACGAGCAGTACTTC
NA	TRBJ1-5	TRBV6-5	NA	CASSYSRGSNQPQHF	TGTGCCAGCAGTTACTCGAGAGGATCCAATCAGCCCCAGCATTTT
NA	TRBJ1-2	TRBV27	NA	CASTSAEVRGYTF	TGTGCCAGCACATCTGCCGAGGTCCGAGGCTACACCTTC
NA	TRBJ2-7	TRBV11-2	NA	CASSLPYEQYF	TGTGCCAGCAGCCTACCCTACGAGCAGTACTTC
NA	TRBJ1-5	TRBV18	NA	CASSPNHGDNQPQHF	TGTGCCAGCTCACCAAATCATGGAGACAATCAGCCCCAGCATTTT
NA	TRBJ2-2	TRBV27	NA	CATSLANGELFF	TGTGCCACCTCGCTAGCGAACGGGGAGCTGTTTTTT
NA	TRBJ2-1	TRBV19	NA	CASARDSSFVGNEQFF	TGTGCCAGTGCCCGGGACTCGTCCTTCGTGGGGAATGAGCAGTTCTTC
NA	TRBJ1-2	TRBV5-1	NA	CASSLSEGDYTF	TGCGCCAGCAGCTTGTCCGAGGGGGACTACACCTTC
TRBD1	TRBJ1-4	TRBV27	NA	CASSLYGTGGSHNHEKLFF	TGTGCCAGCAGTCTCTACGGGACAGGGGGCTCTCACAATCATGAAAAACTGTTTTTT
TRBD1	TRBJ1-2	TRBV5-6	NA	CASSHTTGVIDGYTF	TGTGCCAGCAGCCACACGACAGGGGTTATCGACGGCTACACCTTC
NA	TRBJ1-1	TRBV6-5	NA	CASSLGAANTEAFF	TGTGCCAGCAGTTTAGGGGCCGCGAACACTGAAGCTTTCTTT
NA	TRBJ2-2	TRBV11-2	few	CASSLAFRELFF	TGTGCCAGCAGCTTAGCTTTCCGGGAGCTGTTTTTT
TRBD1	TRBJ1-2	TRBV7-6	NA	CASSLGTGNGYTF	TGTGCCAGCAGCTTAGGGACAGGGAATGGCTACACCTTC
NA	TRBJ2-7	TRBV11-2	NA	CASSSQGYEQYF	TGTGCCAGCAGCTCACAGGGCTACGAGCAGTACTTC
TRBD1	TRBJ2-3	TRBV6-5	NA	CASRTGVDTDTQYF	TGTGCCAGCCGGACAGGGGTGGACACAGATACGCAGTATTTT
NA	TRBJ2-1	TRBV5-6	NA	CASSYRAGTGNEQFF	TGTGCCAGCAGCTATCGTGCGGGCACCGGGAATGAGCAGTTCTTC
TRBD1	TRBJ2-7	TRBV19	NA	CASSLGQGISYEQYF	TGTGCCAGTAGTTTGGGACAGGGAATCTCCTACGAGCAGTACTTC
NA	TRBJ2-1	TRBV2	few	CASSYNNEQFF	TGTGCCAGCAGTTATAACAATGAGCAGTTCTTC
TRBD1	TRBJ1-2	TRBV7-9	NA	CASSPPGQGLDGYTF	TGTGCCAGCAGCCCGCCGGGACAGGGTTTGGATGGCTACACCTTC
NA	TRBJ2-7	TRBV28	once	CAAGFSSYEQYF	TGTGCAGCGGGCTTCAGCTCCTACGAGCAGTACTTC
NA	TRBJ1-4	TRBV6-6	NA	CASSWGGKSEKLFF	TGTGCCAGCAGTTGGGGGGGCAAGAGTGAAAAACTGTTTTTT
NA	TRBJ2-7	TRBV7-9	NA	CSSSLAGGEQYF	TGTTCCAGCAGCTTAGCTGGCGGAGAGCAGTACTTC
TRBD2	TRBJ2-7	TRBV18	NA	CASSPRGGYEQYF	TGTGCCAGCTCACCGCGGGGGGGGTACGAGCAGTACTTC
NA	TRBJ2-7	TRBV4-1	NA	CASSTSGGGSYEQYF	TGCGCCAGCAGCACCTCGGGGGGCGGCTCCTACGAGCAGTACTTC
NA	TRBJ2-3	TRBV18	few	CASSPSAGLTDTQYF	TGTGCCAGCTCACCATCGGCGGGCCTCACAGATACGCAGTATTTT
NA	TRBJ1-1	TRBV5-1	few	CASSLVTAWTEAFF	TGCGCCAGCAGCTTGGTAACAGCCTGGACTGAAGCTTTCTTT
NA	TRBJ1-5	TRBV2	NA	CASSGGRQGGKPQHF	TGTGCCAGCAGTGGCGGGCGGCAGGGCGGGAAGCCCCAGCATTTT
NA	TRBJ2-2	TRBV29-1	NA	CSVADVLNTGELFF	TGCAGCGTTGCAGACGTTCTAAACACCGGGGAGCTGTTTTTT
TRBD2	TRBJ2-1	TRBV13	NA	CASSSRASLAGGSYNEQFF	TGTGCCAGCAGCTCGCGTGCCTCCCTGGCGGGAGGATCCTACAATGAGCAGTTCTTC
TRBD1	TRBJ1-1	TRBV30	NA	CAWSAGQGGGYTEAFF	TGTGCCTGGAGTGCTGGACAGGGTGGGGGCTACACTGAAGCTTTCTTT
TRBD1	TRBJ2-7	TRBV25-1	few	CASQAGQGAYEQYF	TGTGCCAGCCAAGCGGGACAGGGGGCCTACGAGCAGTACTTC
NA	TRBJ1-5	TRBV5-1	NA	CASSLGNRVGNQPQHF	TGCGCCAGCAGCTTAGGGAACAGGGTCGGCAATCAGCCCCAGCATTTT
NA	TRBJ1-4	TRBV15	NA	CATSRVGSGNEKLFF	TGTGCCACCAGCAGAGTTGGCAGCGGTAATGAAAAACTGTTTTTT
TRBD2	TRBJ2-7	TRBV28	NA	CASRPPSGRVSSYEQYF	TGTGCCAGCAGGCCCCCTAGCGGGAGGGTCAGCTCCTACGAGCAGTACTTC
NA	TRBJ1-1	TRBV18	NA	CASSPAENTEAFF	TGTGCCAGCTCACCAGCGGAGAACACTGAAGCTTTCTTT
TRBD1	TRBJ1-2	TRBV11-1	few	CASSGQGYGYTF	TGTGCCAGCTCCGGACAGGGCTATGGCTACACCTTC
NA	TRBJ1-2	TRBV7-3	NA	CASSFFGPDLRGYTF	TGTGCCAGCAGCTTCTTCGGCCCCGATCTGCGGGGCTACACCTTC
TRBD2	TRBJ2-2	TRBV5-1	once	CASSRLAGEGFWFF	TGCGCCAGCAGCCGACTAGCGGGAGAGGGGTTCTGGTTTTTT
NA	TRBJ2-2	TRBV29-1	few	CSVVSGAGELFF	TGCAGCGTTGTGTCGGGGGCCGGGGAGCTGTTTTTT
NA	TRBJ1-4	TRBV4-2	NA	CASSQAASTTANEKLFF	TGTGCCAGCAGCCAAGCCGCGTCGACAACGGCTAATGAAAAACTGTTTTTT